The next 29 T cell receptor beta chains were all read from a single sample in a study of T-cell memory formation after mild COVID-19. TCRdb redid the calling of the 5' RACE reads with MiXCR, one entry per CDR3 protein. Here the sample spans 90,000 to 130,000 distinct CDR3 sequences, roughly a sixth being singletons. The source material was PBMCs or a T cell subset sorted from them (not recorded which). These receptors originate from a man aged 18 to 29 who had mild COVID-19 (a few samples of this study predate the infection). Cell type and time point are not known.

The J gene is TRBJ2-1, the V gene TRBV24-1; D assignment may be TRBD1 or TRBD2 (6 bases each). From germline, CDR1 is KGHDR and CDR2 SFDVKD. This CDR3 region has 12 residues. V lost 9 bases and J lost 10, with 15 bases in between. This chain's CDR3 is CATQGRGHEQFF. The CDR3 DNA reads TGTGCCACCCAAGGCCGGGGGCACGAGCAGTTCTTC.

This clonotype was found a few times. V usage is TRBV5-6 and J usage is TRBJ2-4, with D uncertain. CDR1 is SGHDT, CDR2 YYEEEE, per germline. The CDR3 loop spans 14 amino acids. V dropped 4 bases and J dropped 6 bases, with 14 bases sitting between them. CDR3: CASSPDVGSNIQYF. The CDR3 DNA follows: TGTGCCAGCAGCCCTGACGTAGGGTCAAACATTCAGTACTTC.

The chain links TRBV24-1 to TRBJ2-6; no clear D gene. This CDR3 is built from 15 residues. Germline loops: CDR1 KGHDR, CDR2 SFDVKD. V was trimmed by 1 base and J by 1 base, leaving 4 bases between them. CDR3 nucleotide sequence: TGTGCCACCAGTGATTTTGGGTCTGGGGCCAACGTCCTGACTTTC. Its protein product is CATSDFGSGANVLTF.

The V gene is TRBV12-3 or TRBV12-4, the J gene TRBJ2-5; 10 nucleotides align to TRBD2. This CDR3 region has 16 residues. The junction had 8 bases not matched to a gene; V was cut back by 4 bases and J by 3 bases. The CDR3 DNA is TGTGCCAGCAGTTCTAACATAGCGGGGGGAAAAGAGACCCAGTACTTC. Translated, it gives CASSSNIAGGKETQYF.

This chain connects TRBV4-3 to TRBJ2-2; D is uncertain. V lost 8 bases and J lost 0, with 10 bases in between. The CDR3 runs to 14 residues. Germline V gives CDR1 LGHNA, CDR2 YSLEER. CDR3 amino acids: CASGRTANTGELFF. CDR3 bases: TGCGCCAGCGGCCGGACGGCGAACACCGGGGAGCTGTTTTTT.

This clonotype was found a few times. CDR3 sequence (DNA): TGTGCCAGCAGCTTAGACCTAGCTCTTGAGCAGTTCTTC. Translated: CASSLDLALEQFF. The genes are TRBV7-9 and TRBJ2-1; TRBD2 might be the D (5 bases). The V gene lost 1 base and the J gene lost 9 bases, with 10 bases spanning the gap. Germline V gives CDR1 SEHNR, CDR2 FQNEAQ (reference sequence). This CDR3 has 13 residues.

The genes are TRBV7-3 and TRBJ2-2; the D is unclear. Germline-derived CDR1 and CDR2 are SGHTA and FQGTGA. The CDR3 is 14 residues long. V was cut by 2 bases and J by 7 bases, with 11 bases left in between. This CDR3 reads CASSLVSSRGELFF. The DNA for the CDR3 is TGTGCCAGCAGCTTAGTATCTAGTCGCGGGGAGCTGTTTTTT.

The V and J genes are TRBV7-2 and TRBJ2-5, with 8 nucleotides matching TRBD1. This CDR3 spans 15 amino acids. Unmatched junction bases numbered 9, after V lost 5 bases and J lost 4 bases. Germline V gene data show CDR1 as SGHTA and CDR2 as FQGNSA. This chain's CDR3 is CASSRVRTGPETQYF. CDR3 coding DNA: TGTGCCAGCAGCCGAGTCCGGACAGGGCCAGAGACCCAGTACTTC. The full variable domain, in which reference TRBV7-2 and TRBJ2-5 provide the parts outside the CDR3, is GAGVSQSPSNKVTEKGKDVELRCDPISGHTALYWYRQSLGQGLEFLIYFQGNSAPDKSGLPSDRFSAERTGGSVSTLTIQRTQQEDSAVYLCASSRVRTGPETQYFGPGTRLLVL.

The chain employs TRBV10-2 and TRBJ2-1, with D possibly TRBD2 on 6 matching bases. The CDR3 loop spans 14 amino acids. The ends were cut back, 7 bases at V and 2 bases at J, with 12 bases in the middle. Germline V gene data show CDR1 as WSHSY and CDR2 as SAAADI. In nucleotides, the CDR3 is TGCGCCAGCAAGGAGGGGATGGCCTACAATGAGCAGTTCTTC. It is translated as CASKEGMAYNEQFF.

This clonotype was picked up a small number of times. The rearrangement links TRBV7-2 to TRBJ2-1, with D uncertain. Per the germline V gene, CDR1 is SGHTA and CDR2 is FQGNSA. The CDR3 contains 14 residues. Trimming stripped 8 bases from V and 7 bases from J, with 18 bases between. CDR3 DNA: TGTGCCAGCCTGCGTTGGGTCGGAATAAATGAGCAGTTCTTC. Protein: CASLRWVGINEQFF. The complete variable domain, with remaining parts taken from reference TRBV7-2 and TRBJ2-1, reads GAGVSQSPSNKVTEKGKDVELRCDPISGHTALYWYRQSLGQGLEFLIYFQGNSAPDKSGLPSDRFSAERTGGSVSTLTIQRTQQEDSAVYLCASLRWVGINEQFFGPGTRLTVL.

The genes are TRBV11-1 and TRBJ2-2; 7 nucleotides align to TRBD2. This CDR3 is 13 amino acids long. V shed 5 bases, J shed 9 bases, and the junction held 6 bases outside the gene matches. Germline V CDR1 and CDR2: SGHAT, FQDESV (reference sequence). CDR3 DNA: TGTGCCAGCAGCGAGCGGGATATTAGGGAGCTGTTTTTT. Protein sequence: CASSERDIRELFF.

The chain has TRBV12-3 or TRBV12-4 and TRBJ2-7; TRBD1 agrees at 7 bases. The length of the CDR3 is 15 residues. Losses at the gene ends were 6 bases for V and 2 bases for J; bases not matched to a gene: 10. Here the CDR3 reads CASSSRGSRAYEQYF. The CDR3 DNA sequence: TGTGCCAGCAGCTCCAGGGGGAGCAGGGCCTACGAGCAGTACTTC.

The chain uses TRBV5-5 and TRBJ1-5; D remains ambiguous. The V end was cut by 4 bases, the J end by 5 bases, with 16 bases between. The CDR3 runs 15 residues. Germline CDR1 and CDR2: SGHKS and YYEKEE (reference sequence). CDR3 DNA sequence: TGTGCCAGCAGCCCCCAGGCTAGGGCCCATCAGCCCCAGCATTTT. Translation: CASSPQARAHQPQHF.

The chain couples TRBV5-1 to TRBJ1-2; D is possibly TRBD1 (5 bases). V was trimmed by 1 base and J by 4 bases, leaving 5 bases between them. The CDR3 runs 12 residues. Germline lookup yields CDR1 SGHRS and CDR2 YFSETQ. The CDR3: CASSLTGYGYTF. Here the CDR3 DNA reads TGCGCCAGCAGCTTGACAGGCTATGGCTACACCTTC.

The V call is TRBV6-5, the J call TRBJ2-3; 13 positions match TRBD2. The germline V gene has CDR1 MNHEY and CDR2 SVGAGI. This CDR3 spans 17 amino acids. Losses at the gene ends were 2 bases for V and 3 bases for J; bases not matched to a gene: 5. The CDR3 is CASSYRLLAGGTDTQYF. The CDR3 region has the DNA TGTGCCAGCAGTTACAGGCTACTAGCGGGGGGGACAGATACGCAGTATTTT.

This sequence joins TRBV25-1 and TRBJ1-6; perhaps TRBD1 as D (5 bases). V was trimmed by 4 bases and J by 0 bases, leaving 10 bases between them. Germline V gives CDR1 MGHDK, CDR2 SYGVNS. The CDR3 runs to 16 residues. CDR3 DNA sequence: TGTGCCAGCAGTGGCCCAGGGAGCTCCTATAATTCACCCCTCCACTTT. It encodes CASSGPGSSYNSPLHF. The full variable domain, in which reference TRBV25-1 and TRBJ1-6 provide the parts outside the CDR3, is EADIYQTPRYLVIGTGKKITLECSQTMGHDKMYWYQQDPGMELHLIHYSYGVNSTEKGDLSSESTVSRIRTEHFPLTLESARPSHTSQYLCASSGPGSSYNSPLHFGNGTRLTVT.

This clonotype was counted at least ten times. V gene TRBV5-4 combines with J gene TRBJ2-3, with 8 positions matching TRBD2. Germline V lookup: CDR1 SGHNT, CDR2 YYREEE (reference sequence). The CDR3 runs 13 residues. V dropped 6 bases and J dropped 6; count of bases not matched to a gene: 6. CDR3 region: CASKNSGVDTQYF. CDR3 in DNA: TGTGCCAGCAAGAATAGCGGGGTGGATACGCAGTATTTT.

The chain has TRBV10-2 and TRBJ2-2, with 8 bases lining up with TRBD2. V shed 10 bases, J shed 4 bases, and the junction held 11 bases outside the gene matches. CDR3 length: 15 amino acids. Germline values: CDR1 WSHSY, CDR2 SAAADI. CDR3 bases: TGCGCCATACTTCCTACGGGGGGGAGCACCGGGGAGCTGTTTTTT. Translation gives CAILPTGGSTGELFF.

The genes are TRBV5-1 and TRBJ1-5; 9 bases are a match to TRBD1. The CDR3 is 15 amino acids. Losses at the gene ends were 0 bases for V and 8 bases for J; bases not matched to a gene: 6. The germline gives CDR1 SGHRS, CDR2 YFSETQ. This CDR3 is CASSLGPGTGKPQHF. As DNA, the CDR3 is TGCGCCAGCAGCTTGGGTCCCGGGACAGGGAAGCCCCAGCATTTT.

This chain uses TRBV5-1 with TRBJ1-3; tentative D call: TRBD1 (5 bases). Germline V lookup: CDR1 SGHRS, CDR2 YFSETQ. Trimming took 8 bases from V and 3 from J, leaving 9 bases between them. This CDR3 contains 12 residues. The CDR3 sequence: CASQGDGNTIYF. For the CDR3, the DNA is TGCGCCAGTCAGGGTGATGGAAACACCATATATTTT.

This clonotype was detected a few times. The DNA of the CDR3 is TGTGCCAGCAGCTTTGACAGGGGTGGTCGGACTGAAGCTTTCTTT. Translated, it gives CASSFDRGGRTEAFF. J is TRBJ1-1 and V is TRBV7-9, with 8 bases that match TRBD1. V lost 3 bases, J lost 5 bases, and 8 bases stayed unmatched. CDR3 length: 15 residues. Germline assignment: CDR1 SEHNR and CDR2 FQNEAQ (reference sequence).

In DNA, the CDR3 is TGCAGCGTTGAAGCCTGGGACAGGAGCACAGATACGCAGTATTTT. The encoded protein is CSVEAWDRSTDTQYF. The rearrangement links TRBV29-1 to TRBJ2-3, with 8 bases identical to TRBD1. The CDR3 loop spans 15 amino acids. The V segment lost 1 base and the J segment 0 bases; nucleotides outside the gene matches: 3. Germline V lookup: CDR1 SQVTM, CDR2 ANQGSEA.

The chain joins TRBV7-9 to TRBJ2-7, with unresolved D. CDR1 and CDR2 (germline): SEHNR, FQNEAQ (reference sequence). This CDR3 spans 16 amino acids. The V end lost 1 base, the J end lost 4 bases, and 17 bases lay between the germline ends. CDR3 in amino acids: CASSLGKAPNRYEQYV. CDR3 DNA sequence: TGTGCCAGCAGCTTAGGGAAGGCGCCTAACCGATACGAGCAGTACGTC.

This chain connects TRBV9 to TRBJ2-3; 9 bases map to TRBD2. The CDR3 spans 15 residues. Unmatched junction bases numbered 9, after V lost 2 bases and J lost 8 bases. Per the germline V gene, CDR1 is SGDLS and CDR2 is YYNGEE. The CDR3 nucleotides are TGTGCCAGCAGCGTCGTAGCGGGGGCTCCTACTACGCAGTATTTT. It encodes CASSVVAGAPTTQYF.

V is TRBV20-1 and J is TRBJ1-6; no definite D call. Germline CDR1 is DFQATT and CDR2 is SNEGSKA (reference sequence). The V end was cut by 5 bases, the J end by 9 bases, with 20 bases between. The CDR3 extends over 15 amino acids. Here the CDR3 reads CSAPRSHVDRSPLHF. CDR3 coding DNA: TGCAGTGCTCCCCGGTCCCACGTTGACCGTTCACCCCTCCACTTT.

This clonotype showed up many times. The rearrangement links TRBV3-1 to TRBJ2-5; the D is unclear. The V gene's germline CDR1 is LGHDT and CDR2 YNNKEL (reference sequence). V lost 0 bases and J 1 base, leaving 9 bases between the germline ends. CDR3 length equals 15 residues. The chain's CDR3 is CASSQDPSSQETQYF. DNA for the CDR3: TGTGCCAGCAGCCAAGATCCGTCATCCCAAGAGACCCAGTACTTC.

The chain combines TRBV6-5 with TRBJ2-5; TRBD1 matches at 12 bases. The CDR3 is 14 residues long. With 6 bases clipped from V and 5 bases from J, the junction kept 4 bases outside the gene matches. Per germline, CDR1 MNHEY and CDR2 SVGAGI. In nucleotides, the CDR3 is TGTGCCAGCAGCCGGGACAGGGGGCGGGAGACCCAGTACTTC. Translating gives CASSRDRGRETQYF.

There are a few counts of this clonotype. This chain joins TRBV2 and TRBJ1-2; possible D gene TRBD1, 6 bases. CDR1 and CDR2 (germline): SNHLY, FYNNEI. The V end was cut by 7 bases, the J end by 7 bases, with 13 bases between. The CDR3 contains 12 residues. For the CDR3, the DNA is TGTGCCAGCACTGTCAGGGGAGGTGGCTACACCTTC. As protein: CASTVRGGGYTF.

The gene calls are TRBV7-2 and TRBJ1-2; D remains ambiguous. The CDR3 extends over 13 amino acids. V lost 0 bases to trimming and J lost 8 bases, with 10 bases between them. Per the germline V gene, CDR1 is SGHTA and CDR2 is FQGNSA. CDR3 coding DNA: TGTGCCAGCAGCTTAGCCACAGCAGACGGCTACACCTTC. This translates into CASSLATADGYTF.